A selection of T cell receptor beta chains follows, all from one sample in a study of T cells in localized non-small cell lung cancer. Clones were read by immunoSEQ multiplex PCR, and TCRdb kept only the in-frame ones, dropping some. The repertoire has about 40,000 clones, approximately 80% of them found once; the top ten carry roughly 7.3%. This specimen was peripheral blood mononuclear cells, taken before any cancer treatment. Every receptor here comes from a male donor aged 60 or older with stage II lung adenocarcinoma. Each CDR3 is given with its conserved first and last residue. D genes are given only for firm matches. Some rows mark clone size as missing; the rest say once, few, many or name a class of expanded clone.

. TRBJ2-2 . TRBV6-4 CASSPPTGELFF TGTGCCAGCAGTCCTCCCACCGGGGAGCTGTTTTTT
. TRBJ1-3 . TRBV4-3 CASSQDPPGSSGNTIYF TGCGCCAGCAGCCAAGATCCCCCTGGTAGCTCTGGAAACACCATATATTTT
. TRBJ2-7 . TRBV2 CASKEGFTYEQYF TGTGCCAGCAAGGAGGGCTTCACCTACGAGCAGTACTTC
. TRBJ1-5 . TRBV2 CASSERGGQPQHF TGTGCCAGCAGTGAAAGGGGTGGGCAGCCCCAGCATTTT
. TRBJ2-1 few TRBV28 CASIPSPRIYNEQFF TGTGCCAGCATCCCCTCGCCCCGGATCTACAATGAGCAGTTCTTC
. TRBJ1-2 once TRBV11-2 CASSVGPLYGYTF TGTGCCAGCAGCGTCGGACCGCTCTATGGCTACACCTTC
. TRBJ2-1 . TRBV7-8 CASSFSGSASYEQFF TGTGCCAGCAGCTTTTCGGGTTCTGCATCCTATGAGCAGTTCTTC
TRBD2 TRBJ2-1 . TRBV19 CASSITSSGGSNEQFF TGTGCCAGTAGTATAACATCTAGCGGTGGGAGCAATGAGCAGTTCTTC
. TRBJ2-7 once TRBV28 CASSSSTGEQYF TGTGCCAGCAGCTCATCTACGGGCGAGCAGTACTTC
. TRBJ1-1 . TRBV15 CATSRSRSYSEAFF TGTGCCACCAGCAGGTCCAGATCGTACTCTGAAGCTTTCTTT
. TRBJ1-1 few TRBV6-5 CASRADSLNTEAFF TGTGCCAGCAGGGCGGACTCTCTGAACACTGAAGCTTTCTTT
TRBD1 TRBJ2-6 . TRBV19 CASSTQIYGQGTNVLTF TGTGCCAGTAGTACGCAGATATACGGACAGGGAACCAACGTCCTGACTTTC
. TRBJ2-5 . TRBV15 CATSRRAGETQYF TGTGCCACCAGCAGACGGGCAGGGGAGACCCAGTACTTC
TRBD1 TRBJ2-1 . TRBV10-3 CAITGGTNNEQFF TGTGCCATTACAGGGGGCACAAACAATGAGCAGTTCTTC
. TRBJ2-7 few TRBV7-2 CASSFGTRTYEQYF TGTGCCAGCAGCTTTGGGACGAGGACCTACGAGCAGTACTTC
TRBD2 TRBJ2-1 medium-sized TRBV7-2 CASSLALRYSGRGYNEQFF TGTGCCAGCAGCTTAGCCCTCAGGTATAGCGGGAGGGGCTACAATGAGCAGTTCTTC
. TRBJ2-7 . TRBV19 CASSPHRTQGPYEQYF TGTGCCAGTAGTCCGCATAGGACCCAAGGGCCCTACGAGCAGTACTTC
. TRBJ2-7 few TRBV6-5 CASSYSRDTEQYF TGTGCCAGCAGTTACTCGCGGGATACCGAGCAGTACTTC
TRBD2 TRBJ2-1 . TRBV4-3 CASSQESGRVLNEQFF TGCGCCAGCAGCCAAGAAAGCGGGAGAGTTTTGAATGAGCAGTTCTTC
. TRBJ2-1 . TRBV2 CASSQGYNEQFF TGTGCCAGCAGTCAGGGGTACAATGAGCAGTTCTTC
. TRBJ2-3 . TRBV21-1 CASNPGLAGCTDTQYF TGTGCCAGCAACCCGGGACTAGCGGGCTGCACAGATACGCAGTATTTT
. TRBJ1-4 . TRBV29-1 CSVSQGFGEKLFF TGCAGCGTTTCACAGGGCTTCGGAGAAAAACTGTTTTTT
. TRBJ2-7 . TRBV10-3 CAISDMRGYEQYF TGTGCCATCAGTGATATGAGGGGGTACGAGCAGTACTTC
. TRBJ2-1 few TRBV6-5 CASRIGTAQWNEQFF TGTGCCAGCAGAATAGGGACGGCCCAATGGAATGAGCAGTTCTTC
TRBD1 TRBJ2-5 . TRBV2 CASSVAQGETQYF TGTGCCAGCAGTGTCGCACAGGGGGAGACCCAGTACTTC
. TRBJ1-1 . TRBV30 CAWAGNTEAFF TGTGCCTGGGCCGGGAACACTGAAGCTTTCTTT
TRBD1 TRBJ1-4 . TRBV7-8 CASGPGQGGREKLFF TGTGCCAGCGGACCCGGACAGGGGGGTCGCGAAAAACTGTTTTTT
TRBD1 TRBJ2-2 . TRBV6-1 CASWDRDDVELFF TGTGCCAGCTGGGACAGGGACGATGTGGAGCTGTTTTTT
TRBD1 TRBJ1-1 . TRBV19 CASSTQLRTGRSTEAFF TGTGCCAGTAGTACCCAGCTACGGACAGGGCGTTCCACTGAAGCTTTCTTT
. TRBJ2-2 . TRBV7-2 CASSPPRVTNTGELFF TGTGCCAGCAGCCCTCCGAGGGTTACGAACACCGGGGAGCTGTTTTTT
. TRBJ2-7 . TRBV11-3 CASSLGGLPGDEQYF TGTGCCAGCAGCTTAGGCGGACTACCGGGAGACGAGCAGTACTTC
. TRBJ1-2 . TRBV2 CASSEENDYGYTF TGTGCCAGCAGTGAAGAGAACGACTATGGCTACACCTTC
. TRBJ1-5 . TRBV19 CASSIESSNQPQHF TGTGCCAGTAGTATCGAGAGTAGCAATCAGCCCCAGCATTTT
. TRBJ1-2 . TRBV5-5 CASSPSPSEDGYTF TGTGCCAGCAGCCCCAGTCCCTCGGAGGATGGCTACACCTTC
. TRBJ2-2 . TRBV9 CASSGRQNTGELFF TGTGCCAGCAGCGGTAGACAGAACACCGGGGAGCTGTTTTTT
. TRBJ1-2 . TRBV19 CASSIDRYGYTF TGTGCCAGTAGTATAGATCGTTATGGCTACACCTTC